The sequence of this T cell receptor beta chain was determined in a study of blood T cells in healthy people across ages. Each donor had about 10 milliliters of peripheral blood drawn. PCR was performed a second time for roughly 6 to 12 cycles using a sample-barcoded 5' primer and a J-beta primer mix. Every sample gave at least 3 million paired-end reads containing CDR3. TCRdb reprocessed the 5' RACE reads via MiXCR and lists one record per CDR3 protein. The sample carries roughly 800,000 distinct CDR3 sequences, roughly 24% recorded once. Note on this clonotype: One end of the junction varies from germline; a read error may be responsible.

These data were also filed under a second study, of T cells of mothers and their children. According to that study: The study recruited a few healthy Caucasian mothers and their six children as donors.

The sequence was collected from a boy younger than 18 in good health. Sequences were obtained from blood.

The CDR3 DNA reads as TGTGCCGGCAGCTCCGGACTAGCGGCGCAGCAGTTCTTC. Translating gives CAGSSGLAAQQFF. The chain couples TRBV7-9 to TRBJ2-7, with TRBD2 identical over 10 bases. The J call may be wrong; the DNA end is better matched by TRBJ2-1. The germline CDR1 and CDR2 sequences are SEHNR and FQNEAQ (reference sequence). This CDR3 region has 13 residues.